Listed below are T cell receptor beta chains from one sample, sequenced in a study of T cell responses to AZD1222 COVID-19 vaccine. Clones were sequenced by immunoSEQ multiplex PCR, and TCRdb holds only the in-frame ones, with some missing. The sample lists about 150,000 clones; more than 85% were seen once. This material consisted of peripheral blood, taken on day 0 of AZD1222 vaccination. These receptors originate from an adult in good health. Each CDR3 is given with its conserved first and last residue. The order of the fields is clone size, D gene, V gene, J gene, CDR3 DNA, CDR3 protein. D genes are given only for firm matches. Expanded clones are given a class, and other clones once, few, many or no size at all.

medium-sized	NA	TRBV3-1/TRBV3-2	TRBJ2-1	TGTGCCAGCAGATCCGAGGGCCCAGGGTACAATGAGCAGTTCTTC	CASRSEGPGYNEQFF
NA	TRBD1	TRBV4-3	TRBJ2-7	TGCGCCAGCAGCCAACGTACAGGGACAGGGGCCTACGAGCAGTACTTC	CASSQRTGTGAYEQYF
NA	NA	TRBV5-1	TRBJ2-1	TGCGCCAGCAGCTTGGAGGGTGATGAGCAGTTCTTC	CASSLEGDEQFF
NA	TRBD1	TRBV10-3	TRBJ1-2	TGTGCCATCAGTGAGTCGACTTGGGGACAGGGAAGTTATGGCTACACCTTC	CAISESTWGQGSYGYTF
NA	TRBD1	TRBV7-3	TRBJ1-5	TGTGCCAGCAGCTTATCTAGCCGCCGTAGGACAGGAGTCAATCAGCCCCAGCATTTT	CASSLSSRRRTGVNQPQHF
few	NA	TRBV25-1	TRBJ1-2	TGTGCCAGCAGTGGCTGGAACTATGGCTACACCTTC	CASSGWNYGYTF
NA	NA	TRBV18	TRBJ2-2	TGTGCCAGCTCACCACCGGTTTTCAGGGAATACACCGGGGAGCTGTTTTTT	CASSPPVFREYTGELFF
NA	NA	TRBV21-1	TRBJ1-2	TGTGCCAGCAGCAAAATGTCAGGGGGCGCCCCGGGGGGCTACACCTTC	CASSKMSGGAPGGYTF
NA	TRBD1	TRBV30	TRBJ1-1	TGTGCCTGGACAGGGGGCTGGACTGAAGCTTTCTTT	CAWTGGWTEAFF
NA	NA	TRBV28	TRBJ2-2	TGTGCCAGCAGTCCTCCACCGGGGACCGGGGAGCTGTTTTTT	CASSPPPGTGELFF
NA	TRBD1	TRBV11-3	TRBJ2-5	TGTGCCAGCAGCTTAGCCACAGGGGCCCAAGAGACCCAGTACTTC	CASSLATGAQETQYF
NA	NA	TRBV18	TRBJ1-3	TGTGCCAGCTCACCACCATCCGTTCCAGGGCTATCCTCTGGAAACACCATATATTTT	CASSPPSVPGLSSGNTIYF
NA	NA	TRBV14	TRBJ1-3	TGTGCCAGCAGCCAAGTAACAGTGGGAAACACCATATATTTT	CASSQVTVGNTIYF
NA	NA	TRBV7-2	TRBJ1-1	TGTGCCAGCAGCTTCGAACTGAAGGGTGTAGCTTTCTTT	CASSFELKGVAFF
NA	NA	TRBV10-3	TRBJ2-2	TGTGCCATCAGTAGGGACATGAGAAGAAACACCGGGGAGCTGTTTTTT	CAISRDMRRNTGELFF
NA	TRBD1	TRBV25-1	TRBJ1-2	TGTGCCAGCAGTGGGGGACAGGCATTTGGCTACACCTTC	CASSGGQAFGYTF
NA	NA	TRBV7-2	TRBJ2-3	TGTGCCAGCAGCTTAGTTGGGTTAACAGATACGCAGTATTTT	CASSLVGLTDTQYF
NA	NA	TRBV28	TRBJ1-5	TGTGCCAGCAGTTCCCCTATGACCTTGACACAACGCAATCAGCCCCAGCATTTT	CASSSPMTLTQRNQPQHF
NA	TRBD1	TRBV7-3	TRBJ2-7	TGTGCCAGCAGCTCCCCGGGACAGGGGGCTTACGAGCAGTACTTC	CASSSPGQGAYEQYF
NA	NA	TRBV28	TRBJ2-5	TGTGCCAGCAGTTTACGGCAGGGAGGAGAGACCCAGTACTTC	CASSLRQGGETQYF
NA	TRBD1	TRBV19	TRBJ1-6	TGTGCCAGTAGTACATCGACAGGGATCGATAATTCACCCCTCCACTTT	CASSTSTGIDNSPLHF
once	NA	TRBV5-6	TRBJ1-2	TGTGCCAGCAGCTTGGGGGGATCGGCTTATGGCTACACCTTC	CASSLGGSAYGYTF
NA	NA	TRBV6-5	TRBJ2-1	TGTGCCAGCAGTTGGGACAATGAGCAGTTCTTC	CASSWDNEQFF
NA	TRBD1	TRBV27	TRBJ2-7	TGTGCCAGCAGTTTAGCGGGACAGGGGCCACTTGAGCAGTACTTC	CASSLAGQGPLEQYF
NA	TRBD2	TRBV9	TRBJ2-7	TGTGCCAGCAGCCGGACTAGCGGGGCCTACGAGCAGTACTTC	CASSRTSGAYEQYF
NA	TRBD2	TRBV13	TRBJ2-1	TGTGCCAGCAGCTCCGGCAGCGGGGGGGAGTCCTACAATGAGCAGTTCTTC	CASSSGSGGESYNEQFF
NA	NA	TRBV29-1	TRBJ2-7	TGCAGCGTTGAAACCACAGCCCCAGGACACGGCTACGAGCAGTACTTC	CSVETTAPGHGYEQYF
NA	TRBD2	TRBV5-6	TRBJ2-7	TGTGCCAGCAGCTTGGCCGGGGGGTCCGAGCAGTACTTC	CASSLAGGSEQYF
NA	NA	TRBV6-5	TRBJ2-3	TGTGCCAGCAGTTACGACTTTCACCCAGATACGCAGTATTTT	CASSYDFHPDTQYF
NA	NA	TRBV5-5	TRBJ2-7	TGTGCCAGCAGCTCCCTCGGGGGCGAGCAGTACTTC	CASSSLGGEQYF
NA	TRBD2	TRBV28	TRBJ2-5	TGTGCCAGCAGTGCAAGGACTAGCGGTTTAGAGACCCAGTACTTC	CASSARTSGLETQYF
once	TRBD1	TRBV19	TRBJ1-2	TGTGCCAGTCGGGACAGGGGGCCGTATGGCTACACCTTC	CASRDRGPYGYTF
NA	TRBD1	TRBV19	TRBJ1-5	TGTGCCAGTAGACCGGGACAGCGAAATCAGCCCCAGCATTTT	CASRPGQRNQPQHF
NA	NA	TRBV4-3	TRBJ1-1	TGCGCCAGCAGCCAATCCAGGGGGAACACTGAAGCTTTCTTT	CASSQSRGNTEAFF
NA	TRBD1	TRBV5-5	TRBJ1-6	TGTGCCAGCAGCCCCGACAGGGTAGGCCTCGTACCCCTCCACTTT	CASSPDRVGLVPLHF
NA	NA	TRBV18	TRBJ2-2	TGTGCCAGCTCACCTCCACCCGGGGGTTCCGGGGAGCTGTTTTTT	CASSPPPGGSGELFF
NA	TRBD1	TRBV28	TRBJ2-7	TGTGCCAGCCGAATCGGGACAGGTAGCTACGAGCAGTACTTC	CASRIGTGSYEQYF
NA	NA	TRBV4-3	TRBJ2-7	TGCGCCAGCAGCCAAGGGCACTCCTACGAGCAGTACTTC	CASSQGHSYEQYF
NA	NA	TRBV18	TRBJ1-1	TGTGCCAGCTCCGGGGACATGAACACTGAAGCTTTCTTT	CASSGDMNTEAFF
once	NA	TRBV30	TRBJ1-1	TGTGCCTGGAGTAAGGGTGGGAACACTGAAGCTTTCTTT	CAWSKGGNTEAFF
NA	TRBD1	TRBV6-1	TRBJ1-6	TGTGCCAGCAGTGAACCTGCAGGGGGCGGTTCACCCCTCCACTTT	CASSEPAGGGSPLHF
once	TRBD1	TRBV5-4	TRBJ1-2	TGTGCCAGCAGCTTAGGTCAACAGGGGCAATTGGGTGGCTACACCTTC	CASSLGQQGQLGGYTF
NA	NA	TRBV27	TRBJ1-6	TGTGCCAGCCGACCCCTGGAGAATTCACCCCTCCACTTT	CASRPLENSPLHF
once	TRBD2	TRBV7-3	TRBJ2-2	TGTGCCAGCAGCTTAAAGGCGGGGGCGAACACCGGGGAGCTGTTTTTT	CASSLKAGANTGELFF
NA	TRBD2	TRBV11-1	TRBJ2-3	TGTGCCAGCAGCTCAGGACTAGCGGGGGGGCGAGATACGCAGTATTTT	CASSSGLAGGRDTQYF
NA	NA	TRBV2	TRBJ1-4	TGTGCCAGCATGACTAATGAAAAACTGTTTTTT	CASMTNEKLFF
NA	NA	TRBV27	TRBJ2-1	TGTGCCAGCAGTTACGAGCGGCCAAGAACGGATGAGCAGTTCTTC	CASSYERPRTDEQFF
NA	TRBD2	TRBV7-3	TRBJ2-3	TGTGCCAGCGGCCGGGACTACACAGATACGCAGTATTTT	CASGRDYTDTQYF
once	NA	TRBV2	TRBJ1-2	TGTGCCAGCAGTGAGGACAGCGGCTATGGCTACACCTTC	CASSEDSGYGYTF
NA	NA	TRBV5-1	TRBJ2-1	TGCGCCAGCAGCTTGGTTCCACGAATAGGTGAGCAGTTCTTC	CASSLVPRIGEQFF
NA	NA	TRBV30	TRBJ2-4	TGTGCCTGGAGGGTGGCAGGGTTAGCCAAAAACATTCAGTACTTC	CAWRVAGLAKNIQYF
NA	TRBD1	TRBV30	TRBJ1-5	TGTGCCTGGTGCCAGGGGGGACATAGCAATCAGCCCCAGCATTTT	CAWCQGGHSNQPQHF
NA	NA	TRBV14	TRBJ2-7	TGTGCCAGCAGCCAAGGCCTCCGGATATCCTACGAGCAGTACTTC	CASSQGLRISYEQYF
NA	NA	TRBV5-4	TRBJ2-7	TGTGCCAGCAGCTTAAGCAGGCGAGCCTACGAGCAGTACTTC	CASSLSRRAYEQYF
NA	TRBD2	TRBV6-1	TRBJ2-7	TGTGCCAGCAGTGTCCCTCTTTATCGAGCGGGAGTTCTCGGCAACGAGCAGTACTTC	CASSVPLYRAGVLGNEQYF
NA	TRBD1	TRBV3-1/TRBV3-2	TRBJ2-1	TGTGCCAGCAGCCCCCCAGGAGACAGGGCCTACAATGAGCAGTTCTTC	CASSPPGDRAYNEQFF
NA	NA	TRBV2	TRBJ1-2	TGTGCCAGCACCGAATCGGGCGGACGGGGGGACTATGGCTACACCTTC	CASTESGGRGDYGYTF